This T cell receptor (beta chain) emerged from a study of blood T cell repertoires in COVID-19 (dated by TCRdb to about 2020). The study in broad terms: Collaborator samples came from the United States, Italy and Spain and covered acute and convalescent phases of COVID-19. Samples were obtained from the ongoing ImmuneRACE study (first 160 participants) and from 1,000 to 1,500 subjects provided by 6 global collaborators. The prospective study material was composed of cDNA or gDNA derived from T cells, B-cell-depleted T cells, or PBMCs. Where available, HLA class I and class II types were taken from metadata supplied by the sample provider and were not determined by assay-based typing. A de-identified subject ID, COVID-19 status, age in years and sex were almost always included in the sample metadata. The repertoires were made available in a free public database intended to serve as a resource for research on the immune response to SARS-CoV-2. Subjects who had been exposed to COVID-19, were actively infected with it, or had recovered from it provided the deeply sampled blood TCRbeta repertoires that made up the dataset.

TCRbeta CDR3 regions were amplified from genomic DNA by means of the immunoSEQ Assay, a bias-controlled multiplex PCR. The paper's processing steps were these. The number of nucleated cells in each sample was estimated from the amplification of reference gene primers within the assay. To quantify the absolute abundance of each unique TCRbeta CDR3 rearrangement, sequence reads were collapsed and filtered. For each sample, productive Simpson clonality was calculated as the square root of Simpson's diversity index across productive rearrangements. TCRdb took over this immuneACCESS table, retaining in-frame rearrangements with V and J assigned. Such tables are incomplete; in checked studies, under half of the missing clones stem from an unresolved V gene, and the remainder is unexplained. That table supplies the V and J calls and clone size; D and trimming were determined from the DNA. The sample table holds nearly 250,000 clones, of which approximately 82% were seen once. The ten largest clones represent under 2% of the sample.

Each collaborating institution followed its own protocols to collect whole blood in K2EDTA tubes. Collaborator samples were shipped for TCRbeta analysis as frozen whole blood, isolated PBMCs, or DNA extracted from either sample type. Taken from cysteine to phenylalanine, the CDR3 has 16 residues. The only DNA kept is the CDR3, 48 bases in frame from the first base. Study-wide findings and limitations: The amount of clinical and demographic metadata varied by source and participant and was provided uncurated.

With respect to this clone: There is no known antigen for this receptor. Nothing much larger sits one base from this clone, and base qualities are not available.

Material: peripheral blood. The sequence was obtained from a woman of 80 years or more with acute or convalescent COVID-19. The V gene is TRBV21-1 and the J gene is TRBJ1-5. TRBV21-1 is annotated as a pseudogene. CDR3 region: CASSKASEYSNQPQHF. The DNA sequence reads TGTGCCAGCAGCAAAGCGAGCGAATATAGCAATCAGCCCCAGCATTTT.